This entry is about one T cell receptor (beta chain). The data belong to a study of blood T cell repertoires in COVID-19. Study context: Whether acute or convalescent, the COVID-19 samples came from the United States, Italy and Spain. From T cells, B-cell-depleted T cells, or PBMCs came the material, which was cDNA or gDNA.

Per the original methods: Nucleated cell counts were estimated from reference gene primer amplification. The method was immunoSEQ multiplex PCR; TCRdb's version includes in-frame clones alone and lacks a portion of them. From that table come the V and J calls and clone size; the DNA was used to work out D and trimming. The sample holds 100,000 to 150,000 clones, about four fifths seen once. This CDR3 has 13 amino acids. Trimming removed 3 bases at V and 6 bases at J, with 10 bases between. CDR1 is MNHEY, CDR2 SMNVEV, per germline (reference sequence). The clonotype was recovered from a man between 60 and 70 years old with acute or convalescent COVID-19. Specimen: peripheral blood. The V call is TRBV27, the J call TRBJ2-3; D gene uncertain. The CDR3 nucleotides are TGTGCCAGCAGTTTGTCGTATTTGGATACGCAGTATTTT. Its protein is CASSLSYLDTQYF.